The clone carrying this T cell receptor beta chain has just a few counts. The source of the sample is a study of early T cells in non-severe SARS-CoV-2 infection. A single record per CDR3 protein comes from TCRdb applying MiXCR to the 5' RACE reads. The sample has about 77,000 distinct CDR3 sequences; over 8.5% are singletons. Sequencing was carried out using whole blood. The origin of this receptor is an adult who was a healthcare worker with PCR-confirmed SARS-CoV-2 infection or an uninfected control (not recorded which).

CDR3 in amino acids: CSASLDWKNEQFF. In nucleotides, the CDR3 is TGCAGTGCAAGCCTCGACTGGAAAAATGAGCAGTTCTTC. The rearrangement uses TRBV20-1 and TRBJ2-1; D unresolved. Germline CDR1 and CDR2: DFQATT and SNEGSKA (reference sequence). V was trimmed by 6 bases and J by 7 bases, leaving 16 bases between them. The CDR3 contains 13 residues.